The 17 T cell receptor beta chains below were found in one sample sequenced in a study of human T cells and chemical hapten exposure. Documented time point: patch test 1, 2 weeks after DPC sensitization. Specified treatment: therapeutic diphenylcyclopropenone sensitization with weekly scalp DPC. TCRdb analysed the RACE reads with MiXCR anew, one entry per CDR3 protein. The data contain about 80,000 distinct CDR3 sequences, about 9.4% of them singletons. The specimen comprised whole blood, sampled in connection with sensitization to the hapten diphenylcyclopropenone (DPC). Receptors were obtained from a woman aged 50 to 65 with alopecia areata. Some clones in this sample may be carry-over from other donors' samples.

This clonotype showed up many times. V usage is TRBV7-2 and J usage is TRBJ1-1; 9 positions agree with TRBD1. The junction had 8 bases not matched to a gene; V was cut back by 5 bases and J by 4 bases. The CDR3 loop spans 15 amino acids. Germline lookup yields CDR1 SGHTA and CDR2 FQGNSA. The CDR3 sequence: CASSRRTGAVTEAFF. The CDR3 nucleotides are TGTGCCAGCAGCCGTCGGACAGGGGCGGTCACTGAAGCTTTCTTT.

This clonotype was counted between two and nine times. The rearrangement links TRBV2 to TRBJ1-5; D remains unclear. CDR1 and CDR2 from the germline V gene are SNHLY and FYNNEI. The CDR3 spans 13 residues. The ends were cut back, 6 bases at V and 5 bases at J, with 11 bases in the middle. CDR3 sequence (DNA): TGTGCCAGCAGATTAATGCGCGATCAGCCCCAGCATTTT. It encodes CASRLMRDQPQHF.

This clonotype showed up many times. The rearrangement joins TRBV7-6 to TRBJ2-6, with D possibly TRBD1 on 6 matching bases. V was pared by 5 bases and J by 4 bases, with 6 bases between. From germline, CDR1 is SGHVS and CDR2 FNYEAQ. This CDR3 has 13 residues. CDR3 sequence (DNA): TGTGCCAGCAGCACAGGGGGGGCCAACGTCCTGACTTTC. Translating it yields CASSTGGANVLTF.

This clonotype was counted only a few times. The chain recombines TRBV9 with TRBJ2-2; TRBD2 agrees at 10 bases. V was pared by 0 bases and J by 3 bases, with 8 bases of the junction left unmatched. CDR3 length: 18 residues. Looked up from germline, CDR1 is SGDLS and CDR2 is YYNGEE. CDR3 DNA: TGTGCCAGCAGCGTAGAGCCTAGCGGGAGTTTGTACACCGGGGAGCTGTTTTTT. It is translated as CASSVEPSGSLYTGELFF.

Ten or more counts support this clonotype. The chain links TRBV7-3 to TRBJ1-1; 9 bases are a match to TRBD1. Germline-derived CDR1 and CDR2 are SGHTA and FQGTGA. V was clipped by 3 bases and J by 1 base; unmatched bases: 0. The CDR3 contains 14 residues. CDR3 residues: CASSLGQGNTEAFF. As DNA, the CDR3 is TGTGCCAGCAGCTTGGGACAGGGGAACACTGAAGCTTTCTTT.

This clonotype was seen repeatedly, ten times or more. The chain uses TRBV7-8 and TRBJ1-2; D not certain. The V and J ends lost 1 base and 0 bases respectively, with 6 bases between them. The germline V gene encodes CDR1 SGHVS and CDR2 FQNEAQ. The CDR3 totals 14 residues. The CDR3 coding sequence is TGTGCCAGCAGCTTAGGCAAAACTAACTATGGCTACACCTTC. Protein product: CASSLGKTNYGYTF.

In this sample, this clonotype turned up many times. V is TRBV7-9 and J is TRBJ1-5, with D possibly matching TRBD1 (6 bases). The CDR3 length is 14 residues. Germline-derived CDR1 and CDR2 are SEHNR and FQNEAQ (reference sequence). V was trimmed by 5 bases and J by 4 bases, leaving 12 bases between them. In DNA, the CDR3 is TGTGCCAGCAGCGACGGACAGCTAAATCAGCCCCAGCATTTT. Translated: CASSDGQLNQPQHF.

The V and J genes are TRBV27 and TRBJ2-1, with TRBD2 matching 7 bases. V was clipped by 6 bases and J by 2 bases; unmatched bases: 13. The V gene's germline CDR1 is MNHEY and CDR2 SMNVEV (reference sequence). The CDR3 runs to 17 residues. The CDR3: CASSIPPGAGAYNEQFF. As DNA, the CDR3 is TGTGCCAGCAGCATTCCCCCCGGGGCGGGAGCCTACAATGAGCAGTTCTTC.

CDR3 amino acids: CASSQTLSGGLFF. The DNA for the CDR3 is TGTGCCAGCAGTCAGACCCTCTCGGGGGGTCTGTTCTTC. The chain combines TRBV28 with TRBJ2-1; 7 nucleotides align to TRBD2. This CDR3 contains 13 residues. Trimming at V came to 5 bases and at J to 15 bases, leaving 13 bases not matched to a gene. Germline V gene sequence: CDR1 MDHEN, CDR2 SYDVKM.

This clonotype turned up a few times. The chain is built from TRBV18 and TRBJ2-3; 14 positions agree with TRBD2. The germline gives CDR1 KGHSH, CDR2 LQKENI. The V and J ends lost 3 bases and 4 bases, in that order; junction bases with no gene match: 3. The CDR3 runs to 16 residues. CDR3 nucleotides: TGTGCCAGCTCACCCCCGGGACTAGCGGGAGCAGATACGCAGTATTTT. It encodes CASSPPGLAGADTQYF.

This clonotype was seen only a few times. The chain couples TRBV7-6 to TRBJ2-3; 9 nucleotides line up with TRBD1. Trimming removed 5 bases from V and 2 bases from J; junction bases left unmatched: 8. CDR3 size: 16 residues. Germline CDR1 SGHVS, CDR2 FNYEAQ. Here the CDR3 reads CASSLGQGRNTDTQYF. The CDR3, as DNA: TGTGCCAGCAGCCTCGGACAGGGGCGTAACACAGATACGCAGTATTTT.

This clonotype was counted at least ten times. The chain has TRBV2 and TRBJ1-5; TRBD1 is a possible D gene (6 bases). The V gene's germline CDR1 is SNHLY and CDR2 FYNNEI. V was cut by 4 bases and J by 3 bases, with 16 bases left in between. The CDR3 loop spans 16 amino acids. Written as DNA, the CDR3 is TGTGCCAGCAGTGGGGGGGTTTACAGGGACAATCAGCCCCAGCATTTT. This sequence encodes CASSGGVYRDNQPQHF.

This clonotype was detected only a few times. The chain couples TRBV19 to TRBJ2-3; 9 bases agree with TRBD1. Germline V gives CDR1 LNHDA, CDR2 SQIVND (reference sequence). V dropped 6 bases and J dropped 5; count of bases not matched to a gene: 9. The CDR3 runs to 15 residues. This CDR3 is CASRPPGQGKDTQYF. CDR3 DNA: TGTGCCAGTAGACCTCCGGGACAGGGCAAAGATACGCAGTATTTT.

This clonotype was detected many times. The J gene is TRBJ2-5, the V gene TRBV7-3; TRBD2 might be the D (5 bases). CDR3 size: 13 residues. V was cut by 1 base and J by 9 bases, with 12 bases left in between. Germline values: CDR1 SGHTA, CDR2 FQGTGA. CDR3 sequence (DNA): TGTGCCAGCAGCTTAATGGCCACGAGGGCCCAGTACTTC. Translating gives CASSLMATRAQYF.

The V call is TRBV5-1, the J call TRBJ1-6, with TRBD1 matching over 8 bases. The CDR3 contains 16 residues. The V gene end was trimmed by 9 bases and the J gene end by 3 bases; junction bases not matched to a gene: 11. Germline V gene lookup returns CDR1 SGHRS and CDR2 YFSETQ. The CDR3 nucleotides read TGCGCCACCAACTTGGGACAGGCCTTCTATAATTCACCCCTCCACTTT. Amino acids: CATNLGQAFYNSPLHF.

The V and J genes are TRBV6-5 and TRBJ2-7; 8 bases map to TRBD2. This CDR3 has 15 residues. Germline V lookup: CDR1 MNHEY, CDR2 SVGAGI. The trim removed 0 bases at V and 4 bases at J, leaving 5 bases unmatched. The DNA of the CDR3 is TGTGCCAGCAGTTACTCGAGGCCTAGCGGGTACGAGCAGTACTTC. Translated: CASSYSRPSGYEQYF.

The chain couples TRBV3-1 to TRBJ2-7; 15 bases match TRBD2. J lost 7 bases, V lost 4 bases, and 23 bases had no gene match. CDR1 and CDR2 from the germline V gene are LGHDT and YNNKEL (reference sequence). This CDR3 region has 21 residues. The CDR3 is CASSPGTPGLAGGPGMKEQYF. The CDR3, as DNA: TGTGCCAGCAGCCCCGGGACTCCAGGACTAGCGGGAGGGCCGGGGATGAAAGAGCAGTACTTC.